This T cell receptor beta chain was sequenced in a study of shared clonotypes between healthy human individuals. Between the trimmed V and J ends, which lost 0 bases and 5 bases, there was a span of 4 bases. The V gene's germline CDR1 is MNHEY and CDR2 SVGAGI. CDR3 size: 13 residues. Data came from immunoSEQ multiplex PCR; TCRdb stores just in-frame clones and leaves some out. The sample has some 1,400,000 clones; roughly 96% are singletons. Concerning this clone itself: The sample contains more than one DNA sequence encoding this CDR3.

The specimen was naive CD4+ T cells sorted from blood. Indicated subset: CD45RA+ positively selected. V and J are TRBV6-5 and TRBJ2-2; D unclear. The receptor comes from a man aged 25-45 years in good health. The CDR3 region is CASSYSTTGELFF. For the CDR3, the DNA is TGTGCCAGCAGTTACTCGACGACCGGGGAGCTGTTTTTT.